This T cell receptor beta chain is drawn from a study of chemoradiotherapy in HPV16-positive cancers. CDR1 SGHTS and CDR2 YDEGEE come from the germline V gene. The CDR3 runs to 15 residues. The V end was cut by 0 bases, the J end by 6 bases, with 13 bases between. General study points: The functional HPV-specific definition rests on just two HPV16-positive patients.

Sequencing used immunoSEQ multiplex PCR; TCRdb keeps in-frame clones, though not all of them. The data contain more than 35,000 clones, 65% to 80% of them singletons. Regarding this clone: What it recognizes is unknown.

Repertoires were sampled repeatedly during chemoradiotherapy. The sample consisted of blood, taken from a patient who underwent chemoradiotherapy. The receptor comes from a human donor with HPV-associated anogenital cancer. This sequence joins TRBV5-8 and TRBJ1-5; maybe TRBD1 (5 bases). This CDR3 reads CASSLVTLGPQPQHF. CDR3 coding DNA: TGTGCCAGCAGCTTGGTAACACTGGGGCCTCAGCCCCAGCATTTT.